Included here is one TCR beta chain sequence, with context. Some clones are missing from TCRdb's copy, which holds only in-frame ones; the method was immunoSEQ multiplex PCR. The data show about 60,000 clones, about 94% seen once. The data are from a study of human versus mouse CDR3 diversity and MHC coevolution. The sample was naive CD4+ T cells from blood. Documented subset: CD45RO-negative CD62L-positive naive CD4 T cells. The clonotype originates from a person in their sixties in good health.

CDR3: CASNPGVDGYTF. Here the CDR3 DNA reads TGTGCCAGCAACCCGGGAGTAGATGGCTACACCTTC. The rearrangement links TRBV2 to TRBJ1-2; D remains unclear. This CDR3 contains 12 residues. From germline, CDR1 is SNHLY and CDR2 FYNNEI. The V and J ends lost 7 bases and 6 bases respectively, with 12 bases between them.